Listed below are T cell receptor beta chains from one sample, sequenced in a study of PD-1 blockade in classical Hodgkin lymphoma. Some clones are missing from TCRdb's copy, which holds only in-frame ones; the method was immunoSEQ multiplex PCR. The sample lists approximately 52,000 clones; roughly 66% were seen once. The sequences come from peripheral blood mononuclear cells (PBMCs), collected before the second cycle of nivolumab. These receptors were taken from a human donor with classical Hodgkin lymphoma. Both conserved end residues are part of each CDR3.

v_gene,CDR3aa
TRBV19,CASSIDRLLNTEAFF
TRBV5-1,CASSLAGGTGNTIYF
TRBV7-2,CASSLYSARGSEQYF
TRBV14,CASSLVRGGYEQYF
TRBV19,CASSIGTSGLTDTQYF
TRBV30,CAWSRGRSEQYF
TRBV19,CASSPGTGGTYEQYF
TRBV11-2,CASSLLGRTDTQYF
TRBV11-3,CASSLGIGMNTEAFF
TRBV12-2,CASRLSPEQMDEQYF
TRBV14,CASSQAPYNEQFF
TRBV30,CAWSVRQIYEQYF
TRBV6-5,CASSYSGTGADGYTF
TRBV6-6,CASSYSLGARDTQYF
TRBV15,CATSRDGYEQYF
TRBV28,CASRVDYGYTF
TRBV6-5,CASRGPYEQYF
TRBV7-3,CASSSLGGETQYF
TRBV6-5,CASSFFRDQPQHF
TRBV27,CASSWGQGGTEAFF
TRBV7-9,CASSRSQGMNTEAFF
TRBV18,CASSPVRPTSSGTGELFF
TRBV7-6,CASSLDVGTSGYNEQFF
TRBV27,CASSLSETGTNEQFF
TRBV14,CASSQVQTQYF
TRBV5-1,CASSLVQAGEQYF
TRBV6-5,CASSYEGQNYEQYF
TRBV6-4,CASSEGGAGSPLHF
TRBV28,CATLVRGYTGELFF
TRBV18,CASSPPGSQNTEAFF
TRBV30,CAWGTSGGYNEQFF
TRBV7-2,CASSLQSSYEQYF
TRBV28,CASSWVTEAFF
TRBV19,CASSIGHGSSYEQYF
TRBV27,CASSFIQGNTEAFF
TRBV6-5,CASSYGGGGYTF
TRBV11-2,CASSQDDSTEAFF
TRBV6-5,CASSSRQGEQFF
TRBV27,CASSPLTSWREQYF
TRBV6-5,CASSTGTGGVEKLFF
TRBV19,CASSRGRNTEAFF